A single sample gave rise to the 17 T cell receptor beta chains below, sequenced in a study of T cells in Graves' hyperthyroidism and ophthalmopathy. TCR beta CDR3 regions were amplified from RNA transcripts. First-round RT-PCR targeting the TCR CDR3 was performed with the HTBI primer set. TCRdb fed the multiplex PCR reads into MiXCR, producing one record per CDR3 protein. The repertoire has roughly 840,000 distinct CDR3 sequences, roughly 37% of them found once; the top ten carry 7.5% to 9.5%. The sample consisted of blood. The receptors derive from a young man with Graves' hyperthyroidism.

This clonotype was picked up many times. The rearrangement uses TRBV9 and TRBJ1-3; D call uncertain. Germline CDR1 and CDR2: SGDLS and YYNGEE. There are 13 residues in the CDR3. The V end lost 7 bases, the J end lost 0 bases, and 8 bases lay between the germline ends. This CDR3 reads CASGGSSGNTIYF. The CDR3 nucleotides are TGTGCCAGCGGCGGGAGCTCTGGAAACACCATATATTTT.

This clonotype was counted ten times or more. The chain recombines TRBV10-1 with TRBJ2-7; the D gene is possibly TRBD2 (5 bases). Trimming left V 3 bases short and J 2 bases short, with 11 bases between. Germline CDR1 reads WNHNN; CDR2 reads SYGVQD (reference sequence). The CDR3 runs to 14 residues. This CDR3 is CASSEPGRAYEQYF. In nucleotides, the CDR3 is TGCGCCAGCAGTGAACCGGGAAGAGCCTACGAGCAGTACTTC.

This clonotype was detected ten times or more. The chain has TRBV7-8 and TRBJ2-5; no clear D. This CDR3 is built from 13 residues. Between the trimmed V and J ends, which lost 8 bases and 2 bases, there was a span of 12 bases. The germline V gene encodes CDR1 SGHVS and CDR2 FQNEAQ. In nucleotides, the CDR3 is TGTGCCAGCGGGTACGGGCTACAAGAGACCCAGTACTTC. Amino acid sequence: CASGYGLQETQYF.

CDR3 in amino acids: CASSSFGTGGNQPQHF. In nucleotides, the CDR3 is TGTGCCAGCAGCTCCTTTGGGACAGGGGGAAATCAGCCCCAGCATTTT. The chain has TRBV7-8 and TRBJ1-5; 11 bases map to TRBD1. The CDR3 is 16 residues long. V lost 4 bases to trimming and J lost 4 bases; unmatched junction nucleotides: 6. Germline CDR1 is SGHVS and CDR2 is FQNEAQ.

On this clonotype: This could be a read error, since a much larger clone is one nucleotide away. The chain joins TRBV19 to TRBJ1-4; D may be TRBD1 (6 bases). Germline CDR1 and CDR2: LNHDA and SQIVND (reference sequence). CDR3 length equals 15 residues. The CDR3 reads CGSSGQLATNEKLFF. For the CDR3, the DNA is TGTGGCAGTAGTGGACAGCTTGCAACTAATGAAAAACTGTTTTTT.

This sequence joins TRBV15 and TRBJ2-7, with D possibly TRBD2 on 6 matching bases. The V end lost 0 bases, the J end lost 3 bases, and 12 bases lay between the germline ends. Germline CDR1 reads LNHNV; CDR2 reads YYDKDF (reference sequence). CDR3 length: 15 amino acids. Here the CDR3 DNA reads TGTGCCACCAGCAGAGATAAGGGAGGTATCTACGAGCAGTACTTC. It translates to CATSRDKGGIYEQYF.

This clonotype was detected only a few times. This chain uses TRBV5-1 with TRBJ2-3; D is unresolved. CDR3 size: 14 residues. The germline V gene encodes CDR1 SGHRS and CDR2 YFSETQ. The germline V and J ends were trimmed by 2 bases and 2 bases, with 9 bases remaining between them. The CDR3 nucleotides are TGCGCCAGCAGCTTAGACACCAACACAGATACGCAGTATTTT. Protein: CASSLDTNTDTQYF. Full variable domain (missing parts from reference TRBV5-1 and TRBJ2-3): KAGVTQTPRYLIKTRGQQVTLSCSPISGHRSVSWYQQTPGQGLQFLFEYFSETQRNKGNFPGRFSGRQFSNSRSEMNVSTLELGDSALYLCASSLDTNTDTQYFGPGTRLTVL.

This chain uses TRBV29-1 with TRBJ1-2, with 9 bases fitting TRBD1. V was clipped by 7 bases and J by 3 bases; unmatched bases: 6. Germline V gene data show CDR1 as SQVTM and CDR2 as ANQGSEA. This CDR3 region has 13 residues. As DNA, the CDR3 is TGCAGCGCGTGGACAGGGGCGGACTATGGCTACACCTTC. Translation: CSAWTGADYGYTF.

This clonotype has just a few counts. This chain links TRBV2 with TRBJ1-5; D gene ambiguous. Germline loops: CDR1 SNHLY, CDR2 FYNNEI. The CDR3 is made up of 14 amino acids. Trimming cost V 6 bases and J 6 bases, with 15 bases left between them. CDR3 coding DNA: TGTGCCAGCAGCCAAGCGGGAGGAGGTCAGCCCCAGCATTTT. Amino acids: CASSQAGGGQPQHF.

The rearrangement uses TRBV10-1 and TRBJ1-4; no clear D. In germline, CDR1 is WNHNN, CDR2 SYGVQD (reference sequence). Trimming removed 6 bases from V and 5 bases from J, with 10 bases in between. The CDR3 contains 13 residues. The CDR3 DNA follows: TGCGCCAGCAGCCCAGACGGGAATGAAAAACTGTTTTTT. It specifies CASSPDGNEKLFF.

There are many counts of this clonotype. The V gene is TRBV7-3, the J gene TRBJ2-5, with D unresolved. The germline CDR1 and CDR2 sequences are SGHTA and FQGTGA. The CDR3 has 13 residues. The V end was cut by 5 bases, the J end by 0 bases, with 7 bases between. CDR3 bases: TGTGCCAGCAGCCCGTGGGACCAAGAGACCCAGTACTTC. This gives the protein CASSPWDQETQYF.

This clonotype was detected only a few times. The rearrangement joins TRBV6-6 to TRBJ1-2; weak D call: TRBD1 (6 bases). Germline lookup yields CDR1 MNHNY and CDR2 SVGAGI (reference sequence). This CDR3 has 11 residues. With 8 bases removed from V and 8 bases from J, the gap between germline ends came to 12 bases. The CDR3 DNA is TGTGCCAGCGCAGGGGACTTCGGCTACACCTTC. Its translation: CASAGDFGYTF.

This clonotype was picked up many times. The V call is TRBV7-9, the J call TRBJ1-2; D gene ambiguous. Germline CDR1 and CDR2: SEHNR and FQNEAQ (reference sequence). There are 14 residues in the CDR3. Trimming took off 1 base at V and 8 bases at J, with 14 bases between the two ends. The CDR3 DNA reads as TGTGCCAGCAGCTTAGATTATGGGCTTCGAGGCTACACCTTC. The encoded protein is CASSLDYGLRGYTF.

The chain uses TRBV20-1 and TRBJ1-1, with 7 bases that match TRBD1. This CDR3 region has 14 residues. J gave up 1 base and V 4 bases, and 6 bases lay outside the gene matches. The germline V gene has CDR1 DFQATT and CDR2 SNEGSKA (reference sequence). The DNA of the CDR3 is TGCAGTGCTATTAGCGGACAGGCGAACACTGAAGCTTTCTTT. This translates into CSAISGQANTEAFF.

Many counts were recorded for this clonotype. This chain connects TRBV2 to TRBJ1-2, with 8 bases fitting TRBD1. The J segment lost 6 bases and the V segment lost 4 bases, leaving 4 bases of the junction unmatched. This CDR3 region has 13 residues. Germline CDR1 SNHLY, CDR2 FYNNEI. CDR3 region: CASSALTGDGYTF. Here the CDR3 DNA reads TGTGCCAGCAGTGCCTTGACAGGGGATGGCTACACCTTC.

V and J are TRBV7-3 and TRBJ2-2, with 9 bases aligning to TRBD2. Germline loops: CDR1 SGHTA, CDR2 FQGTGA. The V gene end was trimmed by 5 bases and the J gene end by 7 bases; junction bases not matched to a gene: 5. The CDR3 is 14 residues long. The CDR3 sequence: CASSGTSFGGELFF. Here the CDR3 DNA reads TGTGCCAGCAGCGGGACTAGCTTCGGCGGGGAGCTGTTTTTT.

The chain has TRBV24-1 and TRBJ2-7; TRBD1 matches at 7 bases. CDR3 length: 15 amino acids. Trimming removed 3 bases from V and 2 bases from J; junction bases left unmatched: 6. CDR1 and CDR2 (germline): KGHDR, SFDVKD. The CDR3 nucleotides are TGTGCCACCAGTGATCCAGGGGGAAACCCCTACGAGCAGTACTTC. This encodes CATSDPGGNPYEQYF.